This note documents a single T cell receptor (beta chain) sequence. What it binds is not known. Germline V gives CDR1 SQVTM, CDR2 ANQGSEA. The junction had 3 bases not matched to a gene; V was cut back by 5 bases and J by 7 bases. CDR3 length: 12 amino acids. The data stem from a study of identical twins. Notes on the study in general: While abundant cord blood beta clonotypes carried fewer insertions, memory repertoires showed no such pattern.

TCRdb passed the 5' RACE reads through MiXCR, listing each CDR3 protein once. Of 400,000 to 500,000 distinct CDR3 sequences listed, 14% are singletons. The sample was also linked to a second study, of yellow fever vaccine responses in identical twins.

The chain combines TRBV29-1 with TRBJ2-4; the match to TRBD1 covers 9 bases. Sequencing was performed on CD4+ T cells sorted from blood. The source of this sequence is a woman aged 18-29 years in good health. The CDR3 region is CSVTGGENIQYF. The CDR3 DNA sequence: TGCAGCGTTACAGGGGGCGAGAACATTCAGTACTTC.